The 25 T cell receptor beta chains presented below share a single source sample, sequenced in a study of cytomegalovirus exposure and HLA in healthy donors. PCR involved 60 Vbeta and 13 Jbeta primers. Data came from immunoSEQ multiplex PCR; TCRdb stores just in-frame clones and leaves some out. The sample lists over 85,000 clones, roughly 85% occurring once. The material sequenced was PBMCs. The origin of the receptors is a middle-aged man in good health and CMV-seronegative.

The rearrangement uses TRBV5-1 and TRBJ2-1, with TRBD2 matching over 13 bases. CDR1 and CDR2 (germline): SGHRS, YFSETQ. The V segment lost 0 bases and the J segment 5 bases; nucleotides outside the gene matches: 8. This CDR3 comprises 18 residues. The CDR3, as DNA: TGCGCCAGCAGCTTGGCGGGACTAGCGGGGTCTTGGGACAATGAGCAGTTCTTC. Translated, it gives CASSLAGLAGSWDNEQFF.

The chain employs TRBV7-2 and TRBJ2-7; D is unresolved. Germline assignment: CDR1 SGHTA and CDR2 FQGNSA. The V end lost 5 bases, the J end lost 9 bases, and 14 bases lay between the germline ends. The CDR3 extends over 12 amino acids. The CDR3 DNA sequence: TGTGCCAGCAGCACTCACCTCAACCGGCAGTACTTC. As protein: CASSTHLNRQYF.

CDR3 in DNA: TGTGCCAGCAGTGATCCCCCCGGGGGACCCATGGGAGAGACCCAGTACTTC. Amino acid sequence: CASSDPPGGPMGETQYF. This sequence joins TRBV25-1 and TRBJ2-5; TRBD2 might be the D (6 bases). Trimming pared 3 bases from V and 4 bases from J, leaving 21 bases between. CDR1 is MGHDK and CDR2 is SYGVNS in the germline V gene. The CDR3 is 17 amino acids. Based on the CDR3 plus reference TRBV25-1 and TRBJ2-5, the full variable domain is EADIYQTPRYLVIGTGKKITLECSQTMGHDKMYWYQQDPGMELHLIHYSYGVNSTEKGDLSSESTVSRIRTEHFPLTLESARPSHTSQYLCASSDPPGGPMGETQYFGPGTRLLVL.

Comments on this clone: Other nucleotide sequences from this sample produce the same CDR3. This chain connects TRBV30 to TRBJ1-5, with D unclear. The CDR3 totals 15 residues. The V gene lost 0 bases and the J gene lost 5 bases, with 14 bases spanning the gap. Germline assignment: CDR1 GTSNPN and CDR2 SVGIG (reference sequence). The CDR3 nucleotides read TGTGCCTGGAGTGTATATGGCAAGGGAGATCAGCCCCAGCATTTT. It yields the protein CAWSVYGKGDQPQHF.

V and J are TRBV5-1 and TRBJ1-5; D perhaps matches TRBD1 (6 bases). CDR1 and CDR2 from the germline V gene are SGHRS and YFSETQ. V was pared by 3 bases and J by 2 bases, with 15 bases between. CDR3 size: 16 residues. CDR3 region: CASSSGTQTGNQPQHF. The CDR3 DNA reads as TGCGCCAGCAGCTCTGGGACACAAACAGGCAATCAGCCCCAGCATTTT.

J is TRBJ2-2 and V is TRBV5-5; no clear D. Deletions cut 4 bases from V and 0 bases from J, with 7 bases between. Looked up from germline, CDR1 is SGHKS and CDR2 is YYEKEE (reference sequence). The CDR3 loop spans 14 amino acids. In DNA form, the CDR3 reads TGTGCCAGCAGCCTTCCCCCGAACACCGGGGAGCTGTTTTTT. It translates to CASSLPPNTGELFF.

This chain links TRBV27 with TRBJ2-1; unclear D gene. Deletions cut 2 bases from V and 0 bases from J, with 8 bases between. From germline, CDR1 is MNHEY and CDR2 SMNVEV (reference sequence). The CDR3 extends over 15 amino acids. The CDR3 coding sequence is TGTGCCAGCAGTTTAGGCTGGAGCTCCTACAATGAGCAGTTCTTC. As protein: CASSLGWSSYNEQFF.

The chain links TRBV4-3 to TRBJ1-2; 7 bases are shared with TRBD1. After removal of 0 bases from V and 8 bases from J, the junction contained 9 bases not matched to a gene. CDR3 size: 15 residues. The germline gives CDR1 LGHNA, CDR2 YSLEER. The CDR3 DNA is TGCGCCAGCAGCCAAGAGGGGATCAACAGGGGCGGCTACACCTTC. Amino acid sequence: CASSQEGINRGGYTF.

CDR3 amino acids: CASSPSGGLAGTLFLAKNIQYF. The CDR3 coding sequence is TGTGCCAGCAGCCCTAGTGGGGGACTAGCGGGTACTTTGTTTCTAGCCAAAAACATTCAGTACTTC. This chain uses TRBV9 with TRBJ2-4; 12 positions agree with TRBD2. Unmatched junction bases numbered 20, after V lost 4 bases and J lost 0 bases. Germline loops: CDR1 SGDLS, CDR2 YYNGEE. The length of the CDR3 is 22 residues.

This chain connects TRBV10-3 to TRBJ1-1; TRBD1 aligns across 8 bases. Germline CDR1 is ENHRY and CDR2 is SYGVKD. The CDR3 is 14 residues long. V gave up 11 bases and J gave up 5 bases; unmatched junction bases: 13. The CDR3 DNA follows: TGTGCCGCCGGACAGGGAGGGGATAGGACTGAAGCTTTCTTT. Translated: CAAGQGGDRTEAFF.

V gene TRBV7-9 combines with J gene TRBJ2-2, with TRBD2 as a possible D gene (7 bases). This CDR3 region has 15 residues. In germline, CDR1 is SEHNR, CDR2 FQNEAQ (reference sequence). V was shortened by 5 bases and J by 4 bases, with 14 bases between the two germline ends. The CDR3 DNA follows: TGTGCCAGCAGCCCAAGCGGGACATCCACCGGGGAGCTGTTTTTT. Its protein product is CASSPSGTSTGELFF.

V and J are TRBV5-4 and TRBJ1-6; D remains ambiguous. From germline, CDR1 is SGHNT and CDR2 YYREEE (reference sequence). This CDR3 contains 13 residues. Trimming removed 1 base at V and 9 bases at J, with 8 bases between. The CDR3 DNA reads TGTGCCAGCAGCTTGAGCGCGAGTTCACCCCTCCACTTT. It is translated as CASSLSASSPLHF.

The chain carries TRBV6-6 and TRBJ1-5, with D possibly matching TRBD1 (6 bases). V gave up 1 base and J gave up 2 bases, with 9 bases separating them. Germline V CDR1 and CDR2: MNHNY, SVGAGI (reference sequence). The CDR3 spans 15 residues. The CDR3 spells CASSYLGAGNQPQHF. The CDR3 DNA follows: TGTGCCAGCAGTTACTTGGGGGCAGGCAATCAGCCCCAGCATTTT.

The chain couples TRBV14 to TRBJ1-6; a weak D match, TRBD1 (5 bases). The CDR3 runs to 15 residues. From germline, CDR1 is SGHDN and CDR2 FVKESK. V lost 4 bases and J lost 4, with 11 bases in between. The CDR3 DNA reads TGTGCCAGCAGCCCTGACCGACAGTATAATTCACCCCTCCACTTT. The encoded protein is CASSPDRQYNSPLHF.

The genes are TRBV15 and TRBJ2-3, with D maybe TRBD2 (6 bases). Germline CDR1 LNHNV, CDR2 YYDKDF (reference sequence). The CDR3 totals 18 residues. V gave up 1 base and J gave up 5 bases, with 22 bases separating them. The CDR3 loop is CATSRGWDSGLTLDTQYF. CDR3 nucleotides: TGTGCCACCAGCAGAGGGTGGGACTCGGGACTTACTTTAGATACGCAGTATTTT.

In its sample, this clone was seen once. At one boundary the junction diverges from the germline segment, which might be a read error. This specimen includes other DNA sequences encoding the same CDR3. This chain joins TRBV18 and TRBJ1-2; D perhaps matches TRBD1 (5 bases). Germline V gene lookup returns CDR1 KGHSH and CDR2 LQKENI. This CDR3 has 15 residues. CDR3 sequence (DNA): TGCGCCAGCTCACCCCCAGGCAGGGCCTCCTATGGCTACACCTTC. Translation: CASSPPGRASYGYTF.

The chain recombines TRBV19 with TRBJ1-2; 7 nucleotides line up with TRBD1. The CDR3 runs to 14 residues. Germline-derived CDR1 and CDR2 are LNHDA and SQIVND (reference sequence). J lost 8 bases, V lost 4 bases, and 10 bases had no gene match. The CDR3 DNA is TGTGCCAGTAGTAACCCCGACAGGGTTGGGGGCTACACCTTC. Protein: CASSNPDRVGGYTF.

The chain links TRBV10-3 to TRBJ1-1; 7 nucleotides align to TRBD1. After removal of 2 bases from V and 1 base from J, the junction contained 1 base not matched to a gene. CDR1 and CDR2 (germline): ENHRY, SYGVKD. This CDR3 region has 14 residues. CDR3 region: CAISEEGANTEAFF. CDR3 nucleotide sequence: TGTGCCATCAGTGAGGAGGGGGCGAACACTGAAGCTTTCTTT.

This chain joins TRBV2 and TRBJ1-1; 8 positions agree with TRBD1. This CDR3 region has 15 residues. With 3 bases clipped from V and 10 bases from J, the junction kept 13 bases outside the gene matches. The germline CDR1 and CDR2 sequences are SNHLY and FYNNEI. CDR3 nucleotides: TGTGCCAGCAGTGAGCGCTCCCCCCAGGGGGCGGGAGCTTTCTTT. Protein product: CASSERSPQGAGAFF.

The rearrangement uses TRBV13 and TRBJ2-7, with 10 positions matching TRBD1. V shed 8 bases and J 1 base; nucleotides not matched to a gene: 8. The CDR3 length is 15 residues. The germline CDR1 and CDR2 sequences are PRHDT and FYEKMQ (reference sequence). For the CDR3, the DNA is TGTGCCAGCCGGCCGACGGGACAGGGGTCCTACGAGCAGTACTTC. This translates into CASRPTGQGSYEQYF.

The DNA for the CDR3 is TGTGCCAGTAGTAGACGACAGGGAAACACCGGGGAGCTGTTTTTT. It encodes CASSRRQGNTGELFF. The V and J genes are TRBV19 and TRBJ2-2, with 7 bases aligning to TRBD1. The length of the CDR3 is 15 residues. J gave up 2 bases and V 4 bases, and 4 bases lay outside the gene matches. The germline CDR1 and CDR2 sequences are LNHDA and SQIVND (reference sequence).

The genes are TRBV19 and TRBJ1-1, with 8 positions matching TRBD1. CDR1 and CDR2 from the germline V gene are LNHDA and SQIVND (reference sequence). The ends lost 5 bases at V and 6 bases at J; junction bases unmatched: 8. The CDR3 has 14 residues. The CDR3 region has the DNA TGTGCCAGTAGTGCCGGACAGGGATTGGCTGAAGCTTTCTTT. It is translated as CASSAGQGLAEAFF.

CDR3 region: CASSSTLAGGPRRYEQYF. The CDR3 region has the DNA TGTGCCAGCAGCTCGACACTAGCGGGGGGGCCGCGACGCTACGAGCAGTACTTC. The V and J genes are TRBV7-6 and TRBJ2-7; TRBD2 agrees at 13 bases. Germline CDR1 SGHVS, CDR2 FNYEAQ. V lost 4 bases to trimming and J lost 3 bases; unmatched junction nucleotides: 12. The length of the CDR3 is 18 residues.

The V and J genes are TRBV5-1 and TRBJ1-3; unclear D gene. V lost 2 bases and J lost 0, with 6 bases in between. The CDR3 length is 14 residues. Germline assignment: CDR1 SGHRS and CDR2 YFSETQ. This CDR3 is CASSLQSSGNTIYF. CDR3 coding DNA: TGCGCCAGCAGCTTACAGAGCTCTGGAAACACCATATATTTT.

This rearrangement joins TRBV19 to TRBJ1-4; 7 nucleotides line up with TRBD1. This CDR3 is built from 15 residues. Germline CDR1 and CDR2: LNHDA and SQIVND (reference sequence). J lost 5 bases, V lost 6 bases, and 9 bases had no gene match. CDR3 DNA sequence: TGTGCCAGTAGCCGACTACAGGGGCCGAATGAAAAACTGTTTTTT. It translates to CASSRLQGPNEKLFF.